Presented here are 10 T cell receptor beta chains from one specimen sequenced in a study of T-cell memory formation after mild COVID-19. TCRdb used MiXCR to reprocess the 5' RACE reads, holding one entry per CDR3 protein. The sample records 150,000 to 200,000 distinct CDR3 sequences, roughly 14% being singletons. Sequenced material: PBMCs or a T cell subset sorted from them (not recorded which). The receptors originated from an adult woman who had mild COVID-19 (a few samples of this study predate the infection). Cell type and time point are not known.

In its sample, this clonotype was seen once. The rearrangement links TRBV12-3 or TRBV12-4 to TRBJ1-2; TRBD1 is a possible D gene (5 bases). V was trimmed by 3 bases and J by 4 bases, leaving 12 bases between them. The CDR3 is made up of 14 amino acids. The CDR3 DNA follows: TGTGCCAGCAGTTTGACAGCCAGCTCCTATGGCTACACCTTC. It specifies CASSLTASSYGYTF.

The chain combines TRBV6-5 with TRBJ2-4; 10 bases are a match to TRBD1. From germline, CDR1 is MNHEY and CDR2 SVGAGI. This CDR3 has 16 amino acids. Losses at the gene ends were 2 bases for V and 5 bases for J; bases not matched to a gene: 6. CDR3 sequence: CASSYQGQGIQNIQYF. The CDR3 coding sequence is TGTGCCAGCAGTTACCAGGGACAGGGGATCCAAAACATTCAGTACTTC.

The rearrangement uses TRBV12-3 or TRBV12-4 and TRBJ2-1; 7 positions agree with TRBD2. V was pared by 5 bases and J by 0 bases, with 4 bases of the junction left unmatched. The CDR3 consists of 15 residues. The chain's CDR3 is CASSPPGGSYNEQFF. The CDR3 coding sequence is TGTGCCAGCAGTCCCCCGGGGGGCTCCTACAATGAGCAGTTCTTC.

In its sample, this clonotype was seen a few times. The DNA for the CDR3 is TGTGCCAGCAGCTTAGGTACTTCAGGGACTGGCTACACCTTC. Translation gives CASSLGTSGTGYTF. J is TRBJ1-2 and V is TRBV7-2; weak D call: TRBD1 (5 bases). This CDR3 has 14 amino acids. V lost 1 base and J lost 7, with 13 bases in between. Germline V gene data show CDR1 as SGHTA and CDR2 as FQGNSA.

V usage is TRBV12-3 or TRBV12-4 and J usage is TRBJ1-5; D gene uncertain. Trimming cost V 3 bases and J 6 bases, with 9 bases left between them. The CDR3 is made up of 13 amino acids. In DNA form, the CDR3 reads TGTGCCAGCAGTTTGCCCCCCGGTCAGCCCCAGCATTTT. Its protein product is CASSLPPGQPQHF.

V is TRBV5-1 and J is TRBJ2-2; 11 bases are shared with TRBD2. This CDR3 is 17 amino acids long. From germline, CDR1 is SGHRS and CDR2 YFSETQ. Losses at the gene ends were 0 bases for V and 3 bases for J; bases not matched to a gene: 4. The CDR3 nucleotides read TGCGCCAGCAGCTTGGGTCTAGCGGGAGGATACACCGGGGAGCTGTTTTTT. This gives the protein CASSLGLAGGYTGELFF.

A few counts support this clonotype. The J gene is TRBJ2-7, the V gene TRBV6-1; 10 positions agree with TRBD2. The CDR3 spans 15 residues. CDR1 is MNHNS and CDR2 is SASEGT in the germline V gene. V dropped 0 bases and J dropped 6; count of bases not matched to a gene: 5. DNA of the CDR3: TGTGCCAGCAGTGAAGCAGGAGCGGGAGGGTTCGAGCAGTACTTC. Translating it yields CASSEAGAGGFEQYF.

There are a few counts of this clonotype. The rearrangement links TRBV5-1 to TRBJ1-6; D is unclear. Trimming left V 0 bases short and J 10 bases short, with 11 bases between. Germline lookup yields CDR1 SGHRS and CDR2 YFSETQ. The CDR3 runs 14 residues. Written as DNA, the CDR3 is TGCGCCAGCAGCTTGGAAACAGCTCGCTCACCCCTCCACTTT. Amino acid sequence: CASSLETARSPLHF.

This clonotype has only a few counts. V usage is TRBV6-2 or TRBV6-3 and J usage is TRBJ1-2; D perhaps matches TRBD1 (5 bases). The CDR3 loop spans 11 amino acids. Trimming took 4 bases from V and 8 from J, leaving 8 bases between them. Germline V CDR1 and CDR2: MNHEY, SVGEGT. The DNA of the CDR3 is TGTGCCAGCAGTTCCAACAGGGGCTACACCTTC. It translates to CASSSNRGYTF.

This clonotype was seen a few times. V is TRBV20-1 and J is TRBJ1-5, with 7 bases fitting TRBD1. CDR1 and CDR2 from the germline V gene are DFQATT and SNEGSKA (reference sequence). This CDR3 is 13 amino acids long. The V and J ends lost 5 bases and 3 bases, in that order; junction bases with no gene match: 4. CDR3 residues: CSAQGQANQPQHF. The CDR3 DNA follows: TGCAGTGCTCAAGGACAGGCCAATCAGCCCCAGCATTTT.